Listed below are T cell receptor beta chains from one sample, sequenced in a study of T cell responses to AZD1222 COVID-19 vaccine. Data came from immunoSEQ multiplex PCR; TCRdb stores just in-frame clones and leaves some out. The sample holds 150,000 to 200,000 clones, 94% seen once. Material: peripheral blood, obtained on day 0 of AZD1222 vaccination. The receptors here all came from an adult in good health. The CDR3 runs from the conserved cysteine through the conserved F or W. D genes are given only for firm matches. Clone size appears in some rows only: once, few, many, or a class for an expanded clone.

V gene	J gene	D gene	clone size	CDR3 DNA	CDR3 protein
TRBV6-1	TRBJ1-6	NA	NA	TGTGCCAGCAGTGAACAGAGCTCCTATAATTCACCCCTCCACTTT	CASSEQSSYNSPLHF
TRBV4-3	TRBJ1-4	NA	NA	TGCGCCAGCAGCCAACAAGGGGGGACTAACGAAAAACTGTTTTTT	CASSQQGGTNEKLFF
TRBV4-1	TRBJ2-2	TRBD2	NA	TGCGCCAGCAGCCGAATGACTAGCGGGAGGGCCAACACCGGGGAGCTGTTTTTT	CASSRMTSGRANTGELFF
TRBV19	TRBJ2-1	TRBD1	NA	TGTGCCAGTAGGCCCGCAGGGGGAGAGGCCTACAATGAGCAGTTCTTC	CASRPAGGEAYNEQFF
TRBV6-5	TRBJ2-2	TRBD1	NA	TGTGCCAGCAGCCTATTCAGGGGGCGAACCGGGGAGCTGTTTTTT	CASSLFRGRTGELFF
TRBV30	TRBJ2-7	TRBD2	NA	TGTGCCTGGAGTGTACGGCTAGCGGGAGGGCCGTACGAGCAGTACTTC	CAWSVRLAGGPYEQYF
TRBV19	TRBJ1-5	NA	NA	TGTGCCAGTAGTATGGTGAGTTTTAATCAGCCCCAGCATTTT	CASSMVSFNQPQHF
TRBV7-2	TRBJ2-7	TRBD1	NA	TGTGCCAGCAGCCCGTGGGACAGCTACGAGCAGTACTTC	CASSPWDSYEQYF
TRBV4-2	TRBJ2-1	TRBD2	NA	TGTGCCAGCAGCCAAGATAGGGCCGGGACTAGGTACCACAATGAGCAGTTCTTC	CASSQDRAGTRYHNEQFF
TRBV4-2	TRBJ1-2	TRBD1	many	TGTGCCAGCAGCCAAGAGGGGGACAGGCCCCTAAATGGCTACACCTTC	CASSQEGDRPLNGYTF
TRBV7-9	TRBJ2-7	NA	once	TGTGCCAGCAGCTCCCCAGGGTTGGGGGGTGGCGAGCAGTACTTC	CASSSPGLGGGEQYF
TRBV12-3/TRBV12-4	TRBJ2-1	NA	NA	TGTGCCAGCAGTTCCCTGGGTGAGCAGTTCTTC	CASSSLGEQFF
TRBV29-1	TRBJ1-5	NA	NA	TGCAGCCCGGGGGATAACAGCAATAGCAATCAGCCCCAGCATTTT	CSPGDNSNSNQPQHF
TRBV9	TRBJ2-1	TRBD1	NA	TGTGCCAGCAGCGGATTGCTGAGGGACAGAAACTACAATGAGCAGTTCTTC	CASSGLLRDRNYNEQFF
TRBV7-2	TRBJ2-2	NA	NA	TGTGCCAGCAGCTTAGTTCTCAGCCCGAACACCGGGGAGCTGTTTTTT	CASSLVLSPNTGELFF
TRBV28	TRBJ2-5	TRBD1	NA	TGTGCCAGCAGCCCTGGGACAGAAGAGACCCAGTACTTC	CASSPGTEETQYF
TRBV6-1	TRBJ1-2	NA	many	TGTGCCAGCAGTGAATTTGGAGGGCCCGGTTTAAGCTATGGCTACACCTTC	CASSEFGGPGLSYGYTF
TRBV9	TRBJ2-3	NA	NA	TGTGCCAGCAGCCCCCCCCGGACAGATACGCAGTATTTT	CASSPPRTDTQYF
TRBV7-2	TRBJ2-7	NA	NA	TGTGCCAGCAGCTTCCGCGTAGCCCCGGGAAAAACCTACGAGCAGTACTTC	CASSFRVAPGKTYEQYF
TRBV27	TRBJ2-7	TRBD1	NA	TGTGCCAGCAGTTCCCGGGACAGAACCTACGAGCAGTACTTC	CASSSRDRTYEQYF
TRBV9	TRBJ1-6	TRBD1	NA	TGTGCCAGCAGCCAACAGGGGCAGGGTTCACCCCTCCACTTT	CASSQQGQGSPLHF
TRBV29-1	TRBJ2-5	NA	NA	TGCAGCGTTGAACCCCGGTTTCAAGAGACCCAGTACTTC	CSVEPRFQETQYF
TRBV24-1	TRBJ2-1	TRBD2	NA	TGTGCCACCAGTGAGGCCTTAGCGGGAGCCTACAATGAGCAGTTCTTC	CATSEALAGAYNEQFF
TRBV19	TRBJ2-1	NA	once	TGTGCCAGTAGTATTGGGGGCCTGGCTAGCGGACACAATGAGCAGTTCTTC	CASSIGGLASGHNEQFF
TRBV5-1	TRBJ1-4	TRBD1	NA	TGCGCCAGCAGCCCCGGACAGGGGGCGATAGTGTGGGAAAAACTGTTTTTT	CASSPGQGAIVWEKLFF
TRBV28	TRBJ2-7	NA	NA	TGTGCCAGCAGTTTAGGCAGGGCCTACGAGCAGTACTTC	CASSLGRAYEQYF
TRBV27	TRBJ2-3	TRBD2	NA	TGTGCCAGCAGTTCCCGGGGAGGGTCTAGCACAGATACGCAGTATTTT	CASSSRGGSSTDTQYF
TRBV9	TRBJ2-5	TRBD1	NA	TGTGCCAGCAGCACTGGACAGGGACAAGAGACCCAGTACTTC	CASSTGQGQETQYF
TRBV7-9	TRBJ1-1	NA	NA	TGTGCCAGCAGCTTAGGACAGTACACTGAAGCTTTCTTT	CASSLGQYTEAFF
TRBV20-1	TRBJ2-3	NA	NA	TGCAGTGCTAGAGTTGCAGATACGCAGTATTTT	CSARVADTQYF
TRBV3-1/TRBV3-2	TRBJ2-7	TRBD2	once	TGTGCCAGCAGCCCCCACGGGGCTAGCGGCGAGCAGTACTTC	CASSPHGASGEQYF
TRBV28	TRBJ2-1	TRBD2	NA	TGTGCCAGCAGCACCGGGACTAGCGGGACGCAGTTCTTC	CASSTGTSGTQFF